This entry describes one T cell receptor (beta chain). This specimen belongs to a study of control samples from healthy donors and cancer patients. The CDR3 length is 16 residues. Germline loops: CDR1 LGHDT, CDR2 YNNKEL (reference sequence). V lost 0 bases, J lost 8 bases, and 17 bases lay in between. The method was immunoSEQ multiplex PCR; TCRdb's version includes in-frame clones alone and lacks a portion of them. The specimen's table records roughly 200,000 clones. Sequencing was carried out using blood. This clonotype was sampled from a woman aged 25 to 45 in good health. The J gene is TRBJ2-1, the V gene TRBV3-1 (or the pseudogene TRBV3-2); D may correspond to TRBD1 or TRBD2 (6 bases each). CDR3 DNA sequence: TGTGCCAGCAGCCAAGATGAACGGGGGCCTTTGGATGAGCAGTTCTTC. This sequence encodes CASSQDERGPLDEQFF.